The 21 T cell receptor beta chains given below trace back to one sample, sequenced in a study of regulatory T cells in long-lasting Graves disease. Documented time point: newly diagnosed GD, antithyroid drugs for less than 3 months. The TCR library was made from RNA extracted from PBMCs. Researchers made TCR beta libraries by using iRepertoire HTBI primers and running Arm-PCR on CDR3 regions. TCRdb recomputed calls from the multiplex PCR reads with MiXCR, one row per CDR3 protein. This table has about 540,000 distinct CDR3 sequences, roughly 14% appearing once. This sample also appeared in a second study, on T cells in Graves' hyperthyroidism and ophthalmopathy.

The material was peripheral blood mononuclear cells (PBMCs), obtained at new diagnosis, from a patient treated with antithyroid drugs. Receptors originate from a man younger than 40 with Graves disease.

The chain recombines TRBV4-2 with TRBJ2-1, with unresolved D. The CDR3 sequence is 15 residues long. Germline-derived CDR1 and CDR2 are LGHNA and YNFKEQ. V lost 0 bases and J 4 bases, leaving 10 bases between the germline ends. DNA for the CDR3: TGTGCCAGCAGCCAAGAAAGGGCCAGGTACAATGAGCAGTTCTTC. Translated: CASSQERARYNEQFF.

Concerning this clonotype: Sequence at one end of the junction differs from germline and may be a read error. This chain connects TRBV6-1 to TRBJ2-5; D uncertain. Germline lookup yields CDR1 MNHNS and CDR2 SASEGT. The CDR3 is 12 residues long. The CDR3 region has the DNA TGTGCCAGCAGTGAAGTGCAAGGGACCCAGTACTTC. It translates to CASSEVQGTQYF.

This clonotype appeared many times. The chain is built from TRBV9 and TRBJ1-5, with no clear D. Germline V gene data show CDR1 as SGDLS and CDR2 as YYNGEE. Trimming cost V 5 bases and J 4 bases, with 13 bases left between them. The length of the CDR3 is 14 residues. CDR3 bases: TGTGCCAGCAGTTCCACCCACTCGAATCAGCCCCAGCATTTT. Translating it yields CASSSTHSNQPQHF.

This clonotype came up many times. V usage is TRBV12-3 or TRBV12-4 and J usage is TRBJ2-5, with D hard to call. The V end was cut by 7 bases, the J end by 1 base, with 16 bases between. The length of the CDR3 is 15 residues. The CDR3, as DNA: TGTGCCAGCACTCTTACGGACCGGCCCCAAGAGACCCAGTACTTC. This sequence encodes CASTLTDRPQETQYF.

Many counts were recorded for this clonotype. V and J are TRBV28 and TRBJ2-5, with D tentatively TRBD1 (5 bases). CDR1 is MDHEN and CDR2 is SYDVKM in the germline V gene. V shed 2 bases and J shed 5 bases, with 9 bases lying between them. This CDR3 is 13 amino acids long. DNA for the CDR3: TGTGCCAGCAGTTTAGGGCCAGGGGAGACCCAGTACTTC. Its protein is CASSLGPGETQYF. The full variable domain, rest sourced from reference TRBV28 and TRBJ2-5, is DVKVTQSSRYLVKRTGEKVFLECVQDMDHENMFWYRQDPGLGLRLIYFSYDVKMKEKGDIPEGYSVSREKKERFSLILESASTNQTSMYLCASSLGPGETQYFGPGTRLLVL.

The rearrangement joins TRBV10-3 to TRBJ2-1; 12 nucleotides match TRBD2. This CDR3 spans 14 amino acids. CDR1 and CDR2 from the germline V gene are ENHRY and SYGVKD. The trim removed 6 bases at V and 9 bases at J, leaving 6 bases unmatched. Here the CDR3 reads CAIRPGLAGVEQFF. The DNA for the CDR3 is TGTGCCATCAGGCCGGGACTAGCGGGCGTTGAGCAGTTCTTC.

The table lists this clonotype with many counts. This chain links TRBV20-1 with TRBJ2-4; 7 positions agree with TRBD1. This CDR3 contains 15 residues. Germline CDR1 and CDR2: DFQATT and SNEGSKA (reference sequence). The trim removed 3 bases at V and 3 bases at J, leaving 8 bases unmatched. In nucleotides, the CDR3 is TGCAGTGCTAGGGAAGGGACAGATGTCAAAAACATTCAGTACTTC. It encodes CSAREGTDVKNIQYF.

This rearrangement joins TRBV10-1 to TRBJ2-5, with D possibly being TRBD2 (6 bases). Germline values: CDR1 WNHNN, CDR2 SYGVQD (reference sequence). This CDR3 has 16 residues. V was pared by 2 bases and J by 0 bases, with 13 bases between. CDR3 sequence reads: CASSETGTPDQETQYF. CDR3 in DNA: TGCGCCAGCAGTGAGACTGGGACTCCAGACCAAGAGACCCAGTACTTC.

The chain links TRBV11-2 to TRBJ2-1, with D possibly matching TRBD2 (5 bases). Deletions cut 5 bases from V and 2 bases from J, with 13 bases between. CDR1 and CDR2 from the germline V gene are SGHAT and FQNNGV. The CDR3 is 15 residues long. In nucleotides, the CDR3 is TGTGCCAGCAGCCGGGTACTAGGCACCTACAATGAGCAGTTCTTC. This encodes CASSRVLGTYNEQFF.

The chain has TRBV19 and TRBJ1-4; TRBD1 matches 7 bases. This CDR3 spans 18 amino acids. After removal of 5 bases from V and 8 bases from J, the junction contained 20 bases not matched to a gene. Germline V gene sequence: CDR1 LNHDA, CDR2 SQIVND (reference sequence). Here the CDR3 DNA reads TGTGCCAGTAGTGCGTCTACAGGGGAAGGTACTGGCGAAGAAAAACTGTTTTTT. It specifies CASSASTGEGTGEEKLFF.

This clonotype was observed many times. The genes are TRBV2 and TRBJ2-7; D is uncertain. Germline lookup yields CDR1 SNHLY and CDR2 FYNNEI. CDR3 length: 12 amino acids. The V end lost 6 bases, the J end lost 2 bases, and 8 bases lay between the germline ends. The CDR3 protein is CASSLRPYEQYF. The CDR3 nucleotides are TGTGCCAGCAGCTTAAGGCCCTACGAGCAGTACTTC.

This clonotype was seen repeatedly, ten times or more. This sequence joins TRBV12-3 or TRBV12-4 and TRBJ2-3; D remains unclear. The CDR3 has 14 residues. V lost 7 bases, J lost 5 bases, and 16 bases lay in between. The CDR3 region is CASTHRVSLDTQYF. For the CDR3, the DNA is TGTGCCAGCACCCATAGGGTCTCCCTAGATACGCAGTATTTT.

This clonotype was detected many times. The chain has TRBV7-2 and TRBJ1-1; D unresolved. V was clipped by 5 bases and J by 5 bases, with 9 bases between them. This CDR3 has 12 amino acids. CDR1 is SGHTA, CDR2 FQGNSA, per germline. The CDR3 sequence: CASSLTWTEAFF. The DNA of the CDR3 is TGTGCCAGCAGCCTAACGTGGACTGAAGCTTTCTTT. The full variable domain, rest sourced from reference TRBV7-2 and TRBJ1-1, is GAGVSQSPSNKVTEKGKDVELRCDPISGHTALYWYRQSLGQGLEFLIYFQGNSAPDKSGLPSDRFSAERTGGSVSTLTIQRTQQEDSAVYLCASSLTWTEAFFGQGTRLTVV.

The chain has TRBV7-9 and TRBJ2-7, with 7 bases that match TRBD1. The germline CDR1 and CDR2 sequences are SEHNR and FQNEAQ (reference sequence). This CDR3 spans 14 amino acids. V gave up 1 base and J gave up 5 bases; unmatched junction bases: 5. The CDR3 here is CASSLVYRGDEQYF. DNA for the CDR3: TGTGCCAGCAGCTTAGTTTACAGGGGTGACGAGCAGTACTTC.

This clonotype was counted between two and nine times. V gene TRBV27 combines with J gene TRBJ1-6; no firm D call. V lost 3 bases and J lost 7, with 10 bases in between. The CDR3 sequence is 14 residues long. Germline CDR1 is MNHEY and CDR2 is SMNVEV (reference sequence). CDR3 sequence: CASSFPTANSPLHF. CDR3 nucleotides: TGTGCCAGCAGTTTTCCGACCGCAAATTCACCCCTCCACTTT.

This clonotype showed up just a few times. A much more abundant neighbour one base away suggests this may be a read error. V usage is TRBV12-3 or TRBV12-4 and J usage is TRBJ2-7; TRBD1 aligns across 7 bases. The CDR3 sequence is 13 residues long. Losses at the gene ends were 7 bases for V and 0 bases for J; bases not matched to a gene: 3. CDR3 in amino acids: CASKGDSSYEQYF. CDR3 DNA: TGTGCCAGCAAGGGGGACAGCTCCTACGAGCAGTACTTC.

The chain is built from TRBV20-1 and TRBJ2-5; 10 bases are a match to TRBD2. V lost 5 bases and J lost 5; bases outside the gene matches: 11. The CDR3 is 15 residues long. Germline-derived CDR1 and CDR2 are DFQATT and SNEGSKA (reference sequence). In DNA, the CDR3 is TGCAGTGCTCCTGGACTAGCGGAGCAATGGGAGACCCAGTACTTC. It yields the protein CSAPGLAEQWETQYF.

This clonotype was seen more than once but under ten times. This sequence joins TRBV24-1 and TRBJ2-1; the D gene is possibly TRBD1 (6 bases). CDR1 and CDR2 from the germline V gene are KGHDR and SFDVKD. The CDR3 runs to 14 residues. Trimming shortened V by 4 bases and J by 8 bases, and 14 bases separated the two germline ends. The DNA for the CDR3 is TGTGCCACCAGTGAATACAGGGATGAAGATGAGCAGTTCTTC. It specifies CATSEYRDEDEQFF.

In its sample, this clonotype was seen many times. The CDR3 DNA is TGTGCCAGCAGCCCCTGGGCTAGCGTCTACGAGCAGTACTTC. It codes for CASSPWASVYEQYF. This chain connects TRBV7-9 to TRBJ2-7; a possible D gene is TRBD2 (6 bases). Between the trimmed V and J ends, which lost 5 bases and 3 bases, there was a span of 14 bases. This CDR3 region has 14 residues. Looked up from germline, CDR1 is SEHNR and CDR2 is FQNEAQ (reference sequence).

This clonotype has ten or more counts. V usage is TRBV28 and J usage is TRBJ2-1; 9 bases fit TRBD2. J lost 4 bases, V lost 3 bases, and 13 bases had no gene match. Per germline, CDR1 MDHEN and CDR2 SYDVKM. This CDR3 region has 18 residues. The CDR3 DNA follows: TGTGCCAGCAGTTTGAGTGTGATTGGCGGGAGGGTATACAATGAGCAGTTCTTC. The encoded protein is CASSLSVIGGRVYNEQFF.

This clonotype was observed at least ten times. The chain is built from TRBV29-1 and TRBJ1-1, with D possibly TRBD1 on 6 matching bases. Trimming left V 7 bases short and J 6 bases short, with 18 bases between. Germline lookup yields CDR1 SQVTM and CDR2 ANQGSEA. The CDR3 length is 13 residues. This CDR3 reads CSALGALGPEAFF. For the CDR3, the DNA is TGCAGCGCCCTGGGGGCCCTGGGGCCTGAAGCTTTCTTT.